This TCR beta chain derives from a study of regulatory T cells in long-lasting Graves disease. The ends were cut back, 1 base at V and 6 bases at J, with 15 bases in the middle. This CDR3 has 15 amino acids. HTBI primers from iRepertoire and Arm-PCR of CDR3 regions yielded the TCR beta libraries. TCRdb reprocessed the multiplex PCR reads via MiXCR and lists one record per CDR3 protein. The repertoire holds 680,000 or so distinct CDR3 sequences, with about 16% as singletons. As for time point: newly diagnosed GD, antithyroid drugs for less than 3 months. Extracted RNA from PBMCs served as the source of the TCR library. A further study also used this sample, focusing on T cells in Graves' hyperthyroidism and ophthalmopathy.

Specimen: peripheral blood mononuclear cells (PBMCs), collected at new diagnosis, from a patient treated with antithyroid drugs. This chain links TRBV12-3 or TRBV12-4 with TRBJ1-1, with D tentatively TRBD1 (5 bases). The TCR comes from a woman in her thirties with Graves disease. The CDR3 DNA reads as TGTGCCAGCAGTTTAGAAGTTTTGAGGGGTTCTGAAGCTTTCTTT. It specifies CASSLEVLRGSEAFF.